Shown below are 21 T cell receptor beta chains from a single sample sequenced in a study of CD8 T cells in ankylosing spondylitis (dated by TCRdb to the late 2010s). General study outcomes and caveats: A TCR beta motif made up of eight or nine highly homologous amino acid variants appeared to be characteristic of blood from ankylosing spondylitis patients.

The library was produced with 5' RACE. Sequencing took place on an Illumina HiSeq 2500. TCRdb passed the public sequencing reads through fastp at Q25 and MiXCR, retaining productive beta sequences. All rows with the same CDR3 protein become a single entry with the most common DNA and genes. This sample comprises around 490,000 distinct CDR3 sequences, roughly 5% of them detected only once. Together, the top ten hold 3% to 4% of the sample. Antigens for these TCRs are unknown. The sample consisted of blood, either unsorted or a sorted T cell fraction (not recorded which). The receptors were gathered from a male donor with ankylosing spondylitis.

This clonotype was counted at least ten times. The chain joins TRBV29-1 to TRBJ1-4, with 7 nucleotides matching TRBD1. The CDR3 consists of 14 residues. Per germline, CDR1 SQVTM and CDR2 ANQGSEA. The V and J ends lost 2 bases and 5 bases, in that order; junction bases with no gene match: 5. DNA for the CDR3: TGCAGCGTTGAAAAGGCAGGGGGGAATGAAAAACTGTTTTTT. Translated: CSVEKAGGNEKLFF.

This clonotype was found many times. The V gene is TRBV5-1, the J gene TRBJ2-7, with TRBD1 matching 9 bases. Germline-derived CDR1 and CDR2 are SGHRS and YFSETQ. CDR3 size: 17 residues. V was clipped by 4 bases and J by 2 bases; unmatched bases: 13. The CDR3 loop reads CASSLRDRAIIPYEQYF. The CDR3 nucleotides read TGCGCCAGCAGCCTTAGGGACAGGGCAATCATCCCCTACGAGCAGTACTTC.

This clonotype has at least ten counts. Here the CDR3 reads CASSIWTGQETQYF. CDR3 sequence (DNA): TGCGCCAGCAGCATTTGGACAGGGCAAGAGACCCAGTACTTC. V and J are TRBV5-1 and TRBJ2-5; 8 nucleotides agree with TRBD1. CDR3 length: 14 residues. Per germline, CDR1 SGHRS and CDR2 YFSETQ. With 4 bases clipped from V and 2 bases from J, the junction kept 4 bases outside the gene matches.

The table lists this clonotype with many counts. The chain uses TRBV5-1 and TRBJ2-2; the D is unclear. CDR1 SGHRS and CDR2 YFSETQ come from the germline V gene. Trimming removed 4 bases at V and 3 bases at J, with 16 bases between. CDR3 length: 16 amino acids. The CDR3 loop reads CASSLENFSDTGELFF. DNA of the CDR3: TGCGCCAGCAGCCTCGAGAACTTTTCCGACACCGGGGAGCTGTTTTTT.

This clonotype was detected only a few times. The V call is TRBV20-1, the J call TRBJ1-2, with D uncertain. This CDR3 contains 13 residues. Per germline, CDR1 DFQATT and CDR2 SNEGSKA (reference sequence). V was cut by 5 bases and J by 7 bases, with 17 bases left in between. In DNA form, the CDR3 reads TGCAGTGCTGAAGGGCCGGGGTTGGGTGGCTACACCTTC. It is translated as CSAEGPGLGGYTF.

This clonotype was counted many times. The rearrangement joins TRBV6-1 to TRBJ2-6; a possible D gene is TRBD1 (7 bases). The CDR3 covers 17 residues. V was trimmed by 6 bases and J by 3 bases, leaving 18 bases between them. Germline V gene lookup returns CDR1 MNHNS and CDR2 SASEGT. The CDR3: CASSWRGLRVGANVLTF. CDR3 coding DNA: TGTGCCAGCAGCTGGAGGGGGCTAAGGGTTGGGGCCAACGTCCTGACTTTC.

The chain has TRBV20-1 and TRBJ1-5, with a possible D match to TRBD1 (5 bases). The CDR3 length is 13 residues. Germline CDR1 DFQATT, CDR2 SNEGSKA (reference sequence). As DNA, the CDR3 is TGCACTGCCGATTTACGGGACGCGCAGCCCCAGCATTTT. It yields the protein CTADLRDAQPQHF.

As for this clonotype: This clone may be a read error of a much larger clone one base away. This rearrangement joins TRBV29-1 to TRBJ2-3; 10 nucleotides match TRBD2. The CDR3 loop spans 13 amino acids. The trim removed 4 bases at V and 3 bases at J, leaving 1 base unmatched. In germline, CDR1 is SQVTM, CDR2 ANQGSEA. CDR3 amino acids: CSVVLAGTDTQYF. DNA of the CDR3: TGCAGCGTTGTACTAGCGGGAACAGATACGCAGTATTTT.

This clonotype was counted ten times or more. The chain recombines TRBV11-1 with TRBJ2-6, with 7 bases fitting TRBD1. V dropped 7 bases and J dropped 2; count of bases not matched to a gene: 17. This CDR3 contains 19 residues. Per germline, CDR1 SGHAT and CDR2 FQDESV (reference sequence). The DNA for the CDR3 is TGTGCCAGCAACCCCCCGGACAGGTGGGCATATCCTGGGGCCAACGTCCTGACTTTC. Translated, it gives CASNPPDRWAYPGANVLTF.

This clonotype was found many times. The chain carries TRBV6-2 or TRBV6-3 and TRBJ2-5; no clear D gene. The CDR3 is made up of 15 amino acids. The V gene lost 2 bases and the J gene lost 0 bases, with 10 bases spanning the gap. Germline V gives CDR1 MNHEY, CDR2 SVGEGT. CDR3: CASSYRARYQETQYF. The CDR3 coding sequence is TGTGCCAGCAGTTACAGGGCTCGATACCAAGAGACCCAGTACTTC.

This clonotype was seen a few times. This chain uses TRBV7-2 with TRBJ2-7; D is perhaps TRBD1 (6 bases). CDR1 and CDR2 (germline): SGHTA, FQGNSA. The CDR3 runs to 13 residues. V was pared by 5 bases and J by 5 bases, with 13 bases between. CDR3 protein: CASSARGGDEQYF. The CDR3 coding sequence is TGTGCCAGCAGCGCTAGAGGGGGAGACGAGCAGTACTTC.

This clonotype was counted ten times or more. J is TRBJ2-3 and V is TRBV4-2; TRBD2 matches at 7 bases. The germline V gene has CDR1 LGHNA and CDR2 YNFKEQ. J gave up 0 bases and V 4 bases, and 7 bases lay outside the gene matches. The CDR3 has 16 amino acids. The CDR3 DNA follows: TGTGCCAGCAGCCCCTCGACTAGCCCCAGCACAGATACGCAGTATTTT. Encoded protein: CASSPSTSPSTDTQYF.

This clonotype was seen more than once but under ten times. The V and J genes are TRBV10-3 and TRBJ2-3; D gene ambiguous. The CDR3 sequence is 16 residues long. V was shortened by 4 bases and J by 2 bases, with 16 bases between the two germline ends. Germline-derived CDR1 and CDR2 are ENHRY and SYGVKD. The CDR3 DNA reads TGTGCCATCAGTGGGGGTGCAGGCGGCGTCACAGATACGCAGTATTTT. Translated, it gives CAISGGAGGVTDTQYF.

This clonotype has a count of ten or more. The rearrangement links TRBV4-1 to TRBJ1-5; D possibly corresponds to TRBD1 (5 bases). V gave up 1 base and J gave up 2 bases, with 9 bases separating them. The CDR3 is 15 residues long. Germline V lookup: CDR1 MGHRA, CDR2 YSYEKL. The CDR3 sequence: CASSQAGTGNQPQHF. The CDR3 DNA reads TGCGCCAGCAGCCAAGCGGGGACGGGCAATCAGCCCCAGCATTTT.

This clonotype was counted a few times. The chain recombines TRBV6-2 or TRBV6-3 with TRBJ2-4; 10 nucleotides align to TRBD1. This CDR3 contains 14 residues. V was clipped by 6 bases and J by 4 bases; unmatched bases: 3. The germline V gene has CDR1 MNHEY and CDR2 SVGEGT. This CDR3 is CASSPDRGKNIQYF. The DNA of the CDR3 is TGTGCCAGCAGCCCGGACAGGGGGAAAAACATTCAGTACTTC.

This clonotype was recorded many times. This rearrangement joins TRBV6-5 to TRBJ1-6; tentative D call: TRBD1 (5 bases). CDR3 length equals 13 residues. The germline V gene encodes CDR1 MNHEY and CDR2 SVGAGI. Between the trimmed V and J ends, which lost 0 bases and 10 bases, there was a span of 7 bases. CDR3 residues: CASSYSKGSPLHF. The CDR3 nucleotides read TGTGCCAGCAGTTACTCGAAGGGGTCACCCCTCCACTTT.

This clonotype was seen at least ten times. The chain combines TRBV29-1 with TRBJ2-3, with 8 bases lining up with TRBD2. This CDR3 has 14 amino acids. V lost 4 bases to trimming and J lost 2 bases; unmatched junction nucleotides: 5. Germline V gives CDR1 SQVTM, CDR2 ANQGSEA. The CDR3 is CSVAAGAYTDTQYF. In DNA, the CDR3 is TGCAGCGTTGCAGCGGGGGCCTACACAGATACGCAGTATTTT.

This clonotype was counted a single time. It may be a read error: a sequence one base away is much more abundant. The chain employs TRBV4-2 and TRBJ2-3; 9 positions agree with TRBD2. The germline V gene has CDR1 LGHNA and CDR2 YNFKEQ. The CDR3 is 16 amino acids. The CDR3 DNA sequence: TGTCCCAGCAGCCCCCCACTAGCGGGCCTAACAGATACGCAGTATTTT. It specifies CPSSPPLAGLTDTQYF.

Notes on this clonotype: A read error may produce the germline difference seen at one junction end. The rearrangement joins TRBV18 to TRBJ1-1; no firm D call. The CDR3 covers 14 residues. CDR1 is KGHSH, CDR2 LQKENI, per germline. CDR3 bases: TGTGCCAGCTCACCACGGACGGGGAACACTGAAGTTTTCTTT. It is translated as CASSPRTGNTEVFF.

This clonotype was seen ten or more times. The V call is TRBV20-1, the J call TRBJ2-3; D not resolved. V lost 1 base, J lost 2 bases, and 10 bases lay in between. CDR3 length: 14 amino acids. The germline CDR1 and CDR2 sequences are DFQATT and SNEGSKA (reference sequence). CDR3 nucleotide sequence: TGCAGTGCTAGAGGAGGTCCGAACACAGATACGCAGTATTTT. This encodes CSARGGPNTDTQYF.

This clonotype was picked up many times. The chain carries TRBV24-1 and TRBJ2-6, with no clear D. This CDR3 has 13 amino acids. CDR1 KGHDR and CDR2 SFDVKD come from the germline V gene. Trimming pared 9 bases from V and 2 bases from J, leaving 7 bases between. CDR3 sequence: CATAEPGANVLTF. The DNA of the CDR3 is TGTGCCACCGCCGAACCTGGGGCCAACGTCCTGACTTTC.